The entry that follows covers one T cell receptor (beta chain) sequence. Sequenced by immunoSEQ multiplex PCR; TCRdb stores in-frame clones only, minus some. This table has around 54,000 clones, 89% appearing once. The data originate from a study of cytomegalovirus exposure and HLA in healthy donors. V lost 3 bases to trimming and J lost 2 bases; unmatched junction nucleotides: 9. CDR1 and CDR2 (germline): LNHDA, SQIVND (reference sequence). This CDR3 has 16 residues. The receptor was derived from a woman in her late teens or twenties in good health and CMV-seropositive. The V gene is TRBV19, the J gene TRBJ1-2, with 7 nucleotides matching TRBD1. The sample consisted of PBMCs. This CDR3 is CASSITNPGQNYGYTF. The CDR3 DNA reads as TGTGCCAGTAGTATCACAAACCCGGGACAGAACTATGGCTACACCTTC.